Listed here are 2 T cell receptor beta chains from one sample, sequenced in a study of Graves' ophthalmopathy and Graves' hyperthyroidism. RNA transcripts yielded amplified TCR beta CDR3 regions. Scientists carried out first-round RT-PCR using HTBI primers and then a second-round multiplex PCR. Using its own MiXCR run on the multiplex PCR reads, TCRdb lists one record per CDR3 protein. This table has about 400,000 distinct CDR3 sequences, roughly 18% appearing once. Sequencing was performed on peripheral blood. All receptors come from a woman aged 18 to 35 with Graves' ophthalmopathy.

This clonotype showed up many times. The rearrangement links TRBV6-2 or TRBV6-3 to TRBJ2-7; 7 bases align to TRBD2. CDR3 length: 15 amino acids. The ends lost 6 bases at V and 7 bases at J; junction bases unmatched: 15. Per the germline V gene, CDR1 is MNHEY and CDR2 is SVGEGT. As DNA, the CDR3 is TGTGCCAGCAGCCCTTTCCCCCGACTAGCAGCAGAGCAGTACTTC. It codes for CASSPFPRLAAEQYF.

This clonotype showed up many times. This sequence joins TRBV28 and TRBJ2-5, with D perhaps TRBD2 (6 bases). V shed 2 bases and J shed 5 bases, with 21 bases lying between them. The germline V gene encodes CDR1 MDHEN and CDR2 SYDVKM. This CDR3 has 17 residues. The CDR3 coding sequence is TGTGCCAGCAGTTTACCACGTACAAGGGGAGGATGGGAGACCCAGTACTTC. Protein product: CASSLPRTRGGWETQYF. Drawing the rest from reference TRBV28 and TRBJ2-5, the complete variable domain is DVKVTQSSRYLVKRTGEKVFLECVQDMDHENMFWYRQDPGLGLRLIYFSYDVKMKEKGDIPEGYSVSREKKERFSLILESASTNQTSMYLCASSLPRTRGGWETQYFGPGTRLLVL.